The rows below give T cell receptor beta chains drawn from one sample of a study of shared clonotypes between healthy human individuals. Assay used: immunoSEQ multiplex PCR; TCRdb lists only in-frame clones, some missing. The sample carries some 530,000 clones, around 73% recorded once. Material: PBMCs. Receptors were obtained from a woman in her forties in good health. Some clones in this sample may be carry-over from other donors' samples. Each CDR3 is given with its conserved first and last residue. D genes are given only for firm matches. A row's size may be missing; if present it is once, few, many or a size class.

j_gene,abundance,v_gene,d_gene,CDR3nt,CDR3aa
TRBJ2-4,NA,TRBV19,TRBD1,TGTGCCAGTAGTTTGAGGACAGGGATAAACATTCAGTACTTC,CASSLRTGINIQYF
TRBJ2-3,many,TRBV7-6,NA,TGTGCCAGCAGCTTAATAGGCGGGAAGAGCACAGATACGCAGTATTTT,CASSLIGGKSTDTQYF
TRBJ1-2,NA,TRBV18,NA,TGTGCCAGCTCACCACCGGGGCAGGGGCTCAACTATGGCTACACCTTC,CASSPPGQGLNYGYTF
TRBJ2-5,NA,TRBV27,TRBD1,TGTGCCAGCAGTTTCCGGGACAGGGGGCTTGAGACCCAGTACTTC,CASSFRDRGLETQYF
TRBJ2-5,NA,TRBV2,NA,TGTGCCAGCAGGTCGACACCAGGGGCGGAGACCCAGTACTTC,CASRSTPGAETQYF
TRBJ2-7,NA,TRBV4-1,NA,TGCGCCAGCAGCCAAGACACCGGGACCCAGTTTCCTTACGAGCAGTACTTC,CASSQDTGTQFPYEQYF
TRBJ1-3,NA,TRBV7-9,NA,TGTGCCAGCAGCTTAAGGTTCAGGGCTGGAAACACCATATATTTT,CASSLRFRAGNTIYF
TRBJ1-5,NA,TRBV30,TRBD1,TGTGCCTGGGGCCGGGACAGTAAAAATCAGCCCCAGCATTTT,CAWGRDSKNQPQHF
TRBJ1-1,few,TRBV25-1,NA,TGTGCCAGCAGAACCCAGGGCGCCACTGAAGCTTTCTTT,CASRTQGATEAFF
TRBJ1-1,once,TRBV6-1,NA,TGTGCCAGCAGTGATTACGGCCGGGGCGGGGCTTTCTTT,CASSDYGRGGAFF
TRBJ2-1,NA,TRBV4-1,NA,TGCGCCAGCAGCCCCTCAGGCGGCTACAATGAGCAGTTCTTC,CASSPSGGYNEQFF
TRBJ2-2,NA,TRBV7-3,NA,TGTGCCAGCAGCTCCGGTGGGGAGCTGTTTTTT,CASSSGGELFF
TRBJ2-1,NA,TRBV14,TRBD2,TGTGCCAGCGAAGGAGGCGGGAGCGGGGCCTACAATGAGCAGTTCTTC,CASEGGGSGAYNEQFF
TRBJ1-1,NA,TRBV7-3,NA,TGTGCCAGCAGCTTCAGCAGACAGGACCCGCTTTTCTTT,CASSFSRQDPLFF
TRBJ2-7,once,TRBV15,TRBD2,TGTGCCACCAGCGGTACGGGCAGGACTAGCGGAACTCCCTACGAGCAGTACTTC,CATSGTGRTSGTPYEQYF
TRBJ2-5,NA,TRBV28,TRBD1,TGTGCCAGCAGTTTTTTGGGACAGTCCCCTGGGGAGACCCAGTACTTC,CASSFLGQSPGETQYF
TRBJ2-1,few,TRBV15,TRBD2,TGTGCCACCAGCAGAGATGGCGGGAGGGCGGTTCGAGAGCAGTTCTTC,CATSRDGGRAVREQFF
TRBJ2-5,NA,TRBV5-4,NA,TGTGCCAGCAGCTTGCCTAGTGTGGAGACCCAGTACTTC,CASSLPSVETQYF
TRBJ2-5,once,TRBV30,NA,TGTGCCTGGAGCGGGGCGGTAAATCCAGGAGAGACCCAGTACTTC,CAWSGAVNPGETQYF
TRBJ2-1,few,TRBV28,NA,TGTGCCAGCAGTCCCGGTGGAGGGAGCTCCTACAATGAGCAGTTCTTC,CASSPGGGSSYNEQFF
TRBJ2-2,NA,TRBV7-6,NA,TGTGCCAGCAGAGTAGGAGGGTACACCGGGGAGCTGTTTTTT,CASRVGGYTGELFF
TRBJ2-3,NA,TRBV2,TRBD2,TGTGCTAGCAGGGCGACTAGCGGGAGGTATACGCAGTATTTT,CASRATSGRYTQYF
TRBJ2-1,many,TRBV5-6,NA,TGTGCCAGCAGCTCCTACAATGAGCAGTTCTTC,CASSSYNEQFF
TRBJ2-2,NA,TRBV15,NA,TGTGCCACCAGCAGAGATAACCAGGCGAACACCGGGGAGCTGTTTTTT,CATSRDNQANTGELFF
TRBJ1-5,NA,TRBV29-1,NA,TGCAGCGTGGCGACAGAGTTAAATCAGCCCCAGCATTTT,CSVATELNQPQHF
TRBJ2-7,NA,TRBV29-1,TRBD1,TGCAGCGTTGCCCCCCAGGGGGCCTCCTACGAGCAGTACTTC,CSVAPQGASYEQYF
TRBJ1-2,NA,TRBV14,NA,TGTGCCAGCAGCCCCTTGGGCAGGGTCGGCTATGGCTACACCTTC,CASSPLGRVGYGYTF
TRBJ2-7,NA,TRBV4-3,TRBD2,TGCGCCAGCAGTCAAAATTTAGCGGGAGCGACTACGCTTTACGAGCAGTACTTC,CASSQNLAGATTLYEQYF
TRBJ1-1,NA,TRBV11-2,NA,TGTGCCAGCAGCGTAGTAGGAGGTAACACTGAAGCTTTCTTT,CASSVVGGNTEAFF
TRBJ1-1,NA,TRBV28,NA,TGTGCCACCTTACCCCCCGGGGGTGGTGAAGCTTTCTTT,CATLPPGGGEAFF
TRBJ1-3,once,TRBV15,NA,TGTGCCACCGGGCAGGGTTCCTCTGGAAACACCATATATTTT,CATGQGSSGNTIYF
TRBJ1-4,NA,TRBV4-2,TRBD1,TGTGCCAGCAGCCGGGGACAGGGTTCGACTAATGAAAAACTGTTTTTT,CASSRGQGSTNEKLFF
TRBJ1-2,few,TRBV28,NA,TGTGCCAGCAGTTTAAGGGCTTTACCCTCAAACACCTTC,CASSLRALPSNTF
TRBJ2-7,NA,TRBV15,NA,TGTGCCACCAGCAGAGAAAACAGGGAGGGCTACGAGCAGTACTTC,CATSRENREGYEQYF
TRBJ1-4,many,TRBV2,NA,TGTGCCAGCAGTGAAGGAGCAGGTGCTTGGGAAAAACTGTTTTTT,CASSEGAGAWEKLFF
TRBJ1-5,NA,TRBV6-6,NA,TGTGCCAGCAGTTACTCGGAACGGGGAGTCAATCAGCCCCAGCATTTT,CASSYSERGVNQPQHF